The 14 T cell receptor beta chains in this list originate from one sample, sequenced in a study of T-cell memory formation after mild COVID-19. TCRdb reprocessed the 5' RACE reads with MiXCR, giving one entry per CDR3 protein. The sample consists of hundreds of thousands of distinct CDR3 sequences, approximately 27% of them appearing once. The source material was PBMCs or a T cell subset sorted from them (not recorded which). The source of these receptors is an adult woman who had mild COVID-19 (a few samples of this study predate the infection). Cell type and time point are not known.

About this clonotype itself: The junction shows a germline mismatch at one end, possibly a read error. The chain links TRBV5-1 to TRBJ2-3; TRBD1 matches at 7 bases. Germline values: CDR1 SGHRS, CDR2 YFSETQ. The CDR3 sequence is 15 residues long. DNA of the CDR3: TGCGCCAGCGCACCAGAGGGGGCCCCCACAGATACTCAGTATTTT. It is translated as CASAPEGAPTDTQYF.

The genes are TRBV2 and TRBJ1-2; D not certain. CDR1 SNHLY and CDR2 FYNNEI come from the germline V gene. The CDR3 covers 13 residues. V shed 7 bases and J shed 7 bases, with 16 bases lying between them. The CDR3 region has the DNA TGTGCCAGCACCAGACAACCGAGCATTGGCTACACCTTC. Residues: CASTRQPSIGYTF. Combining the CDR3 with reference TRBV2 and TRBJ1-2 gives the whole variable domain EPEVTQTPSHQVTQMGQEVILRCVPISNHLYFYWYRQILGQKVEFLVSFYNNEISEKSEIFDDQFSVERPDGSNFTLKIRSTKLEDSAMYFCASTRQPSIGYTFGSGTRLTVV.

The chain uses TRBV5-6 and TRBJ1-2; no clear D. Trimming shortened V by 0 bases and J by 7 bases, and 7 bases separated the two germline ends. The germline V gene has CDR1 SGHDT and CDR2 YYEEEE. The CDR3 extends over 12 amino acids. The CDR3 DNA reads TGTGCCAGCAGCTTGGTAACGGGTGGCTACACCTTC. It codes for CASSLVTGGYTF.

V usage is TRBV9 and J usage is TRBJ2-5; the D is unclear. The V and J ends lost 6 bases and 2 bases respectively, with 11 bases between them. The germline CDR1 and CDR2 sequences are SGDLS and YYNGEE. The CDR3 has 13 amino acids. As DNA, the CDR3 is TGTGCCAGCAATATGGCGGAACAAGAGACCCAGTACTTC. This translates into CASNMAEQETQYF.

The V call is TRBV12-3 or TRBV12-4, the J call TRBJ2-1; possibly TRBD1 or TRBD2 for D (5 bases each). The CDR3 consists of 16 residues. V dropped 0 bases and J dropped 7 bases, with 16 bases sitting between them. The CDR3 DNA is TGTGCCAGCAGTTTAGCGTACGGGGCGGCCGGTAATGAGCAGTTCTTC. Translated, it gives CASSLAYGAAGNEQFF.

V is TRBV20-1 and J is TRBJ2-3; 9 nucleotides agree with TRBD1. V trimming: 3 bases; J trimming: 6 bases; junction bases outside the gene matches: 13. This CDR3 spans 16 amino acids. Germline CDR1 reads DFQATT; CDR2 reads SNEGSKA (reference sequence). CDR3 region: CSASPRGTGTRDTQYF. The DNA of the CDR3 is TGCAGTGCTAGTCCAAGAGGGACAGGGACGCGGGATACGCAGTATTTT.

CDR3 bases: TGTGCCAGCAGCCCCCAGGGGGAGACCCAGTACTTC. Amino acid sequence: CASSPQGETQYF. The rearrangement joins TRBV9 to TRBJ2-5; D may be TRBD1 (6 bases). Germline V gene lookup returns CDR1 SGDLS and CDR2 YYNGEE. V was clipped by 4 bases and J by 5 bases, with 9 bases between them. The CDR3 has 12 residues.

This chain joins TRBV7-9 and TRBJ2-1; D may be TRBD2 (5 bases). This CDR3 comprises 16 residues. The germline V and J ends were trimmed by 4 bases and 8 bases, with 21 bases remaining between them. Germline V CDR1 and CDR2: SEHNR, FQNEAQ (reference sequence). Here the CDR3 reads CASSSLGPAGGYEQFF. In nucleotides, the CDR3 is TGTGCCAGCAGCTCCTTAGGGCCCGCCGGAGGCTATGAGCAGTTCTTC.

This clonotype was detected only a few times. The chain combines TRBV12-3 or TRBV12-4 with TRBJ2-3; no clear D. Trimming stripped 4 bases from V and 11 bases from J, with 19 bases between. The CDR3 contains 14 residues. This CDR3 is CASSSPVDPSGQYF. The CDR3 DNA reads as TGTGCCAGCAGTTCCCCCGTCGACCCTTCTGGGCAGTATTTT.

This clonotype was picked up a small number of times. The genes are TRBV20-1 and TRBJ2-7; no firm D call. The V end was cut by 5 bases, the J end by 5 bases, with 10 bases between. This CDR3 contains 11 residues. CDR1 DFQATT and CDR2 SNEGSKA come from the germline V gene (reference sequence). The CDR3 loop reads CSALWANEQYF. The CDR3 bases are TGCAGTGCTCTTTGGGCCAACGAGCAGTACTTC.

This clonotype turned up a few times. The CDR3 here is CSVGTTNEKLFF. CDR3 sequence (DNA): TGCAGCGTGGGGACAACTAATGAAAAACTGTTTTTT. The genes are TRBV29-1 and TRBJ1-4; D gene ambiguous. Germline loops: CDR1 SQVTM, CDR2 ANQGSEA. The CDR3 is 12 amino acids. V was cut by 6 bases and J by 0 bases, with 5 bases left in between.

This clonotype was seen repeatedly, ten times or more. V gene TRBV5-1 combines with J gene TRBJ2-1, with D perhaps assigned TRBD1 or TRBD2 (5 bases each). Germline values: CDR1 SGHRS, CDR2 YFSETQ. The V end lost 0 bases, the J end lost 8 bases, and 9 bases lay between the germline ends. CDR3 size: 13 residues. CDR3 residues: CASSLGGFDEQFF. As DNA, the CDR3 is TGCGCCAGCAGCTTGGGGGGGTTCGATGAGCAGTTCTTC.

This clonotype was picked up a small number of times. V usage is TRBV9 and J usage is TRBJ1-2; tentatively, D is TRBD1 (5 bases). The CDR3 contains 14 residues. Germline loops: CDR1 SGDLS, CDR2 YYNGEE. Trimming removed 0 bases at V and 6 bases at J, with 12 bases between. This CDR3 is CASSVALGVDGYTF. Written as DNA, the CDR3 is TGTGCCAGCAGCGTAGCTCTAGGGGTCGATGGCTACACCTTC.

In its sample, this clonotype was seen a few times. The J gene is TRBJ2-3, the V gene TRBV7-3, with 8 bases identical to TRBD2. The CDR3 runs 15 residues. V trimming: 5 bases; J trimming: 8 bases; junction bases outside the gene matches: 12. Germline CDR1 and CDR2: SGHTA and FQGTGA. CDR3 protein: CASSPSAGGLRTQYF. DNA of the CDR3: TGTGCCAGCAGCCCTAGCGCGGGGGGCCTCCGTACGCAGTATTTT.